These 32 T cell receptor beta chains share one sample of origin, sequenced in a study of OX40 agonist ivuxolimab in advanced cancers. Here immunoSEQ multiplex PCR was the method, and the copy in TCRdb shows in-frame clones only, minus some. The table has approximately 80,000 clones, around nine tenths seen once. The specimen comprised CD4+ or CD8+ T cells sorted from blood, sampled in a trial of the OX40 agonist ivuxolimab. These receptors came from an adult with an advanced solid tumor such as melanoma, head and neck, liver or kidney cancer.

The chain carries TRBV28 and TRBJ2-3; tentative D call: TRBD1 (6 bases). Germline-derived CDR1 and CDR2 are MDHEN and SYDVKM. CDR3 size: 16 residues. Trimming removed 4 bases at V and 4 bases at J, with 18 bases between. The DNA for the CDR3 is TGTGCCAGCAGTTCACCCGGGGCAGGGGTTTCAGATACGCAGTATTTT. Translating it yields CASSSPGAGVSDTQYF.

This clone occurred once. The J gene is TRBJ2-7, the V gene TRBV10-3, with D possibly matching TRBD1 (6 bases). V was clipped by 6 bases and J by 7 bases, with 19 bases between them. This CDR3 is built from 14 residues. The V gene's germline CDR1 is ENHRY and CDR2 SYGVKD. The chain's CDR3 is CAIRPQGTTGEQYF. The CDR3, as DNA: TGTGCCATCAGGCCACAGGGAACGACTGGAGAGCAGTACTTC.

J is TRBJ1-2 and V is TRBV11-3; 7 nucleotides align to TRBD1. Germline V gene lookup returns CDR1 SGHNT and CDR2 YENEEA. This CDR3 is built from 15 residues. J was trimmed by 8 bases and V by 4 bases; bases with no gene match: 13. The CDR3 loop is CASSSQGTPSAGYTF. In DNA, the CDR3 is TGTGCCAGCAGCTCACAGGGGACCCCTTCGGCAGGCTACACCTTC. The whole variable domain, remainder taken from reference TRBV11-3 and TRBJ1-2, is EAGVVQSPRYKIIEKKQPVAFWCNPISGHNTLYWYLQNLGQGPELLIRYENEEAVDDSQLPKDRFSAERLKGVDSTLKIQPAELGDSAVYLCASSSQGTPSAGYTFGSGTRLTVV.

This CDR3 reads CASRQQGVNGYTF. The CDR3 DNA follows: TGTGCCAGCAGACAACAGGGCGTGAATGGCTACACCTTC. V is TRBV6-6 and J is TRBJ1-2, with a possible D match to TRBD1 (6 bases). Germline V gives CDR1 MNHNY, CDR2 SVGAGI (reference sequence). Between the trimmed V and J ends, which lost 6 bases and 6 bases, there was a span of 14 bases. The CDR3 covers 13 residues.

The chain recombines TRBV19 with TRBJ2-1; TRBD2 matches 10 bases. Germline CDR1 is LNHDA and CDR2 is SQIVND (reference sequence). This CDR3 has 16 residues. Trimming cost V 0 bases and J 9 bases; bases outside gene matches: 8. The CDR3 loop reads CASSIDLASGRGEQFF. The DNA for the CDR3 is TGTGCCAGTAGTATAGATCTAGCTAGCGGGAGAGGTGAGCAGTTCTTC.

V gene TRBV5-1 combines with J gene TRBJ2-3, with D unresolved. Trimming took 4 bases from V and 0 from J, leaving 12 bases between them. CDR1 is SGHRS, CDR2 YFSETQ, per germline. There are 15 residues in the CDR3. The CDR3 loop is CASSLADGSTDTQYF. CDR3 in DNA: TGCGCCAGCAGCCTCGCCGACGGGAGCACAGATACGCAGTATTTT.

This chain joins TRBV29-1 and TRBJ2-1, with D possibly being TRBD1 (6 bases). The CDR3 covers 13 residues. V was cut by 0 bases and J by 10 bases, with 13 bases left in between. The germline V gene has CDR1 SQVTM and CDR2 ANQGSEA. CDR3 amino acids: CSVEDQTGREQFF. CDR3 sequence (DNA): TGCAGCGTTGAAGACCAGACAGGAAGAGAGCAGTTCTTC.

For this clone: This sample includes further DNA sequences coding for the same CDR3. The rearrangement uses TRBV9 and TRBJ2-3; no definite D call. Trimming left V 2 bases short and J 3 bases short, with 4 bases between. CDR1 and CDR2 (germline): SGDLS, YYNGEE. The CDR3 runs to 12 residues. CDR3 DNA: TGTGCCAGCAGCGTTTCGACAGATACGCAGTATTTT. Its protein product is CASSVSTDTQYF.

The V gene is TRBV30, the J gene TRBJ1-1, with D perhaps matching TRBD1 (6 bases). V was clipped by 2 bases and J by 5 bases, with 9 bases between them. The CDR3 is 12 residues long. Germline loops: CDR1 GTSNPN, CDR2 SVGIG (reference sequence). DNA of the CDR3: TGTGCCTGGAGTAGGGGGGAGACTGAAGCTTTCTTT. Amino acid sequence: CAWSRGETEAFF.

CDR3 sequence: CASRGQAGTQYF. The CDR3 region has the DNA TGTGCCAGCAGGGGACAGGCGGGGACCCAGTACTTC. The gene calls are TRBV6-1 and TRBJ2-5; TRBD1 matches at 8 bases. The CDR3 covers 12 residues. J lost 7 bases, V lost 6 bases, and 4 bases had no gene match. Per germline, CDR1 MNHNS and CDR2 SASEGT.

In its sample, this clone was seen once. The chain uses TRBV11-2 and TRBJ2-3, with D possibly matching TRBD1 (5 bases). CDR3 size: 12 residues. With 5 bases removed from V and 7 bases from J, the gap between germline ends came to 10 bases. Germline V gene sequence: CDR1 SGHAT, CDR2 FQNNGV. The CDR3 bases are TGTGCCAGCAGCGGGGCCTCTCATACGCAGTATTTT. This encodes CASSGASHTQYF.

This clone was seen only once. This chain joins TRBV6-6 and TRBJ2-2; TRBD2 matches 10 bases. V lost 6 bases, J lost 1 base, and 5 bases stayed unmatched. Per the germline V gene, CDR1 is MNHNY and CDR2 is SVGAGI (reference sequence). The CDR3 runs 16 residues. DNA of the CDR3: TGTGCCAGCAGGCCTATAGCGGGAGGGAACACCGGGGAGCTGTTTTTT. Its protein is CASRPIAGGNTGELFF.

V is TRBV11-1 and J is TRBJ2-3, with D uncertain. V was clipped by 3 bases and J by 0 bases, with 4 bases between them. Germline V CDR1 and CDR2: SGHAT, FQDESV (reference sequence). The CDR3 consists of 13 residues. CDR3 DNA sequence: TGTGCCAGCAGCTTGGGGAGCACAGATACGCAGTATTTT. Protein sequence: CASSLGSTDTQYF.

V and J are TRBV28 and TRBJ1-1; 7 bases map to TRBD1. The germline V gene has CDR1 MDHEN and CDR2 SYDVKM. V shed 5 bases, J shed 2 bases, and the junction held 5 bases outside the gene matches. This CDR3 is built from 14 residues. CDR3 DNA sequence: TGTGCCAGCAGTCCAGGGACAGCTAACACTGAAGCTTTCTTT. This sequence encodes CASSPGTANTEAFF. Full variable domain (missing parts from reference TRBV28 and TRBJ1-1): DVKVTQSSRYLVKRTGEKVFLECVQDMDHENMFWYRQDPGLGLRLIYFSYDVKMKEKGDIPEGYSVSREKKERFSLILESASTNQTSMYLCASSPGTANTEAFFGQGTRLTVV.

This rearrangement joins TRBV14 to TRBJ2-4; D call uncertain. This CDR3 spans 13 amino acids. The V and J ends lost 1 base and 5 bases respectively, with 6 bases between them. From germline, CDR1 is SGHDN and CDR2 FVKESK. As DNA, the CDR3 is TGTGCCAGCAGCCAAGGCTCGCAAAACATTCAGTACTTC. Its protein product is CASSQGSQNIQYF.

The V and J genes are TRBV25-1 and TRBJ2-1; the D gene is possibly TRBD2 (6 bases). The CDR3 length is 16 residues. V lost 3 bases and J 0 bases, leaving 12 bases between the germline ends. Per the germline V gene, CDR1 is MGHDK and CDR2 is SYGVNS. The CDR3 reads CASSDWDSSSYNEQFF. The CDR3 nucleotides are TGTGCCAGCAGTGATTGGGACTCCAGCTCCTACAATGAGCAGTTCTTC.

The chain couples TRBV5-6 to TRBJ2-4, with D maybe TRBD2 (6 bases). This CDR3 has 16 residues. CDR1 and CDR2 (germline): SGHDT, YYEEEE. Between the trimmed V and J ends, which lost 3 bases and 7 bases, there was a span of 20 bases. The CDR3 bases are TGTGCCAGCAGCTCGGCACGAAGAGGAGGGATGAACATTCAGTACTTC. This sequence encodes CASSSARRGGMNIQYF.

The chain couples TRBV18 to TRBJ2-3; weak D call: TRBD2 (6 bases). The CDR3 runs 14 residues. Looked up from germline, CDR1 is KGHSH and CDR2 is LQKENI. Trimming removed 3 bases at V and 2 bases at J, with 9 bases between. The CDR3 DNA follows: TGTGCCAGCTCACCCATAGCGGACACAGATACGCAGTATTTT. Translated: CASSPIADTDTQYF.

This clone was observed a few times. This chain connects TRBV9 to TRBJ2-3, with D perhaps TRBD1 (6 bases). The CDR3 has 14 amino acids. CDR1 SGDLS and CDR2 YYNGEE come from the germline V gene. V lost 4 bases and J lost 0, with 9 bases in between. The CDR3 sequence: CASSLGGSTDTQYF. Here the CDR3 DNA reads TGTGCCAGCAGCTTAGGGGGTAGCACAGATACGCAGTATTTT.

This sequence joins TRBV28 and TRBJ2-3; 8 bases align to TRBD1. V trimming: 8 bases; J trimming: 1 base; junction bases outside the gene matches: 8. Per germline, CDR1 MDHEN and CDR2 SYDVKM. The CDR3 has 15 residues. This CDR3 is CASETDRDGTDTQYF. CDR3 DNA: TGTGCCAGCGAAACGGACAGGGACGGCACAGATACGCAGTATTTT.

As for this clone: The same CDR3 is also encoded by other DNA sequences in this sample. The rearrangement uses TRBV7-2 and TRBJ1-1, with D possibly being TRBD1 (5 bases). Looked up from germline, CDR1 is SGHTA and CDR2 is FQGNSA. V lost 1 base and J 0 bases, leaving 9 bases between the germline ends. The CDR3 loop spans 15 amino acids. DNA of the CDR3: TGTGCCAGCAGCTTAGAAGGGGATATGAACACTGAAGCTTTCTTT. This gives the protein CASSLEGDMNTEAFF.

This clone was counted between two and nine times. The rearrangement links TRBV19 to TRBJ1-5; 10 bases are a match to TRBD1. The CDR3 covers 16 residues. Per germline, CDR1 LNHDA and CDR2 SQIVND (reference sequence). V gave up 3 bases and J gave up 2 bases; unmatched junction bases: 4. The CDR3: CASSISTGGRNQPQHF. CDR3 DNA sequence: TGTGCCAGTAGTATCTCGACAGGGGGCCGCAATCAGCCCCAGCATTTT.

The gene calls are TRBV18 and TRBJ2-7, with 7 bases identical to TRBD1. This CDR3 has 14 amino acids. CDR1 KGHSH and CDR2 LQKENI come from the germline V gene. Germline trimming cut 2 bases from V and 2 bases from J; bases unmatched to any gene: 3. DNA for the CDR3: TGTGCCAGCTCACCAACCGGGACAGCCTACGAGCAGTACTTC. It codes for CASSPTGTAYEQYF.

The V gene is TRBV7-9, the J gene TRBJ2-1; TRBD1 agrees at 8 bases. The junction had 13 bases not matched to a gene; V was cut back by 1 base and J by 2 bases. The germline V gene encodes CDR1 SEHNR and CDR2 FQNEAQ (reference sequence). This CDR3 has 19 residues. The CDR3 spells CASSLVGAGGNLAYNEQFF. For the CDR3, the DNA is TGTGCCAGCAGCTTAGTAGGAGCAGGGGGCAATTTGGCCTACAATGAGCAGTTCTTC. Full variable domain (rest looked up from reference TRBV7-9 and TRBJ2-1): DTGVSQNPRHKITKRGQNVTFRCDPISEHNRLYWYRQTLGQGPEFLTYFQNEAQLEKSRLLSDRFSAERPKGSFSTLEIQRTEQGDSAMYLCASSLVGAGGNLAYNEQFFGPGTRLTVL.

V gene TRBV7-8 combines with J gene TRBJ2-3; D uncertain. Between the trimmed V and J ends, which lost 5 bases and 1 base, there was a span of 10 bases. Germline-derived CDR1 and CDR2 are SGHVS and FQNEAQ. This CDR3 comprises 14 residues. The CDR3 region is CASSPLGGTDTQYF. The CDR3 DNA reads as TGTGCCAGCAGCCCCCTAGGAGGCACAGATACGCAGTATTTT.

This clone has just one count. The rearrangement joins TRBV19 to TRBJ2-3; D ambiguous. V was pared by 2 bases and J by 0 bases, with 9 bases between. This CDR3 is 15 amino acids long. Germline CDR1 LNHDA, CDR2 SQIVND (reference sequence). The CDR3 DNA sequence: TGTGCCAGTAGTATATGGTCACCTAGCACAGATACGCAGTATTTT. Its translation: CASSIWSPSTDTQYF.

This chain joins TRBV27 and TRBJ1-2, with TRBD1 identical over 10 bases. CDR3 length: 13 amino acids. Germline-derived CDR1 and CDR2 are MNHEY and SMNVEV (reference sequence). V shed 9 bases and J 2 bases; nucleotides not matched to a gene: 3. CDR3 in amino acids: CASRTGGNYGYTF. CDR3 coding DNA: TGTGCCAGTAGGACAGGGGGAAACTATGGCTACACCTTC.

The rearrangement uses TRBV19 and TRBJ1-1; D not resolved. Per the germline V gene, CDR1 is LNHDA and CDR2 is SQIVND (reference sequence). The CDR3 runs 14 residues. The germline V and J ends were trimmed by 5 bases and 6 bases, with 16 bases remaining between them. The CDR3 DNA is TGTGCCAGTAGTTTGAGGGCCCCCCCCGCTGAAGCTTTCTTT. It yields the protein CASSLRAPPAEAFF.

The rearrangement joins TRBV5-4 to TRBJ2-7, with 9 bases lining up with TRBD2. Germline assignment: CDR1 SGHNT and CDR2 YYREEE (reference sequence). CDR3 length: 15 amino acids. V shed 3 bases and J 4 bases; nucleotides not matched to a gene: 8. The CDR3 spells CASSSERGAAYEQYF. Here the CDR3 DNA reads TGTGCCAGCAGCTCGGAGCGGGGGGCGGCGTACGAGCAGTACTTC.

The CDR3 sequence is CASSEYYGYTF. The CDR3 DNA is TGTGCCAGCAGTGAATACTATGGCTACACCTTC. J is TRBJ1-2 and V is TRBV6-1; D unresolved. This CDR3 has 11 residues. Germline CDR1 and CDR2: MNHNS and SASEGT. V dropped 2 bases and J dropped 3 bases, with 1 base sitting between them.

The CDR3 DNA sequence: TGTGCCAGCAGAAAGAATCCCGGGGGGCGTACTAGCACAGATACGCAGTATTTT. Translated, it gives CASRKNPGGRTSTDTQYF. The chain uses TRBV2 and TRBJ2-3; a possible D gene is TRBD2 (7 bases). Looked up from germline, CDR1 is SNHLY and CDR2 is FYNNEI. This CDR3 region has 18 residues. Trimming stripped 6 bases from V and 0 bases from J, with 22 bases between. Based on the CDR3 plus reference TRBV2 and TRBJ2-3, the full variable domain is EPEVTQTPSHQVTQMGQEVILRCVPISNHLYFYWYRQILGQKVEFLVSFYNNEISEKSEIFDDQFSVERPDGSNFTLKIRSTKLEDSAMYFCASRKNPGGRTSTDTQYFGPGTRLTVL.

V is TRBV6-1 and J is TRBJ1-1; 7 bases map to TRBD1. Trimming removed 7 bases from V and 0 bases from J; junction bases left unmatched: 5. There are 14 residues in the CDR3. Germline V lookup: CDR1 MNHNS, CDR2 SASEGT. CDR3 loop: CASTLQGVNTEAFF. The CDR3 DNA sequence: TGTGCCAGCACTCTTCAGGGGGTGAACACTGAAGCTTTCTTT.